These 9 T cell receptor beta chains were sequenced from one sample in a study of graft-versus-host responses after intestinal transplantation. TCRdb keeps only in-frame clones here, not all; method: immunoSEQ multiplex PCR. The sample carries nearly 20,000 clones, approximately 86% recorded once. Specimen: PBMCs, collected about 240 days after intestinal transplant. Source of these receptors: a human patient who received an intestinal transplant, so some T cells may come from the graft donor.

The genes are TRBV4-1 and TRBJ1-1, with unresolved D. The V end lost 2 bases, the J end lost 7 bases, and 11 bases lay between the germline ends. Germline V gives CDR1 MGHRA, CDR2 YSYEKL. The CDR3 sequence is 13 residues long. The CDR3 loop reads CASSQSTLGEAFF. CDR3 DNA sequence: TGCGCCAGCAGCCAAAGTACGCTAGGTGAAGCTTTCTTT.

The chain carries TRBV19 and TRBJ1-5; D is ambiguous. V lost 3 bases to trimming and J lost 5 bases, with 17 bases between them. CDR3 length: 16 amino acids. The germline CDR1 and CDR2 sequences are LNHDA and SQIVND (reference sequence). Written as DNA, the CDR3 is TGTGCCAGTAGTATGCGGGGAGAGAAACGCTATCAGCCCCAGCATTTT. It is translated as CASSMRGEKRYQPQHF.

This sequence joins TRBV6-4 and TRBJ2-3, with 7 bases matching TRBD2. Trimming removed 2 bases from V and 1 base from J; junction bases left unmatched: 3. Germline V lookup: CDR1 MRHNA, CDR2 SNTAGT. The CDR3 is 15 residues long. CDR3 DNA sequence: TGTGCCAGCAGTGACATTGCGGGGGGCACAGATACGCAGTATTTT. Translation gives CASSDIAGGTDTQYF.

The chain has TRBV30 and TRBJ2-1; D is ambiguous. This CDR3 has 14 residues. Deletions cut 2 bases from V and 0 bases from J, with 8 bases between. Germline loops: CDR1 GTSNPN, CDR2 SVGIG (reference sequence). The CDR3 is CAWSPPGSYNEQFF. The DNA of the CDR3 is TGTGCCTGGAGTCCCCCAGGCTCCTACAATGAGCAGTTCTTC.

This chain links TRBV11-1 with TRBJ2-1; TRBD2 aligns across 9 bases. The CDR3 extends over 16 amino acids. CDR1 is SGHAT and CDR2 is FQDESV in the germline V gene (reference sequence). The ends lost 1 base at V and 13 bases at J; junction bases unmatched: 14. The CDR3 nucleotides read TGTGCCAGCAGCTTAGGTGCTAGCGGGGCAAACCAGGTACAGTTCTTC. It yields the protein CASSLGASGANQVQFF. The full variable domain, in which reference TRBV11-1 and TRBJ2-1 provide the parts outside the CDR3, is EAEVAQSPRYKITEKSQAVAFWCDPISGHATLYWYRQILGQGPELLVQFQDESVVDDSQLPKDRFSAERLKGVDSTLKIQPAELGDSAMYLCASSLGASGANQVQFFGPGTRLTVL.

J is TRBJ1-4 and V is TRBV7-9; 8 bases are shared with TRBD1. CDR1 is SEHNR and CDR2 is FQNEAQ in the germline V gene (reference sequence). Trimming removed 3 bases from V and 5 bases from J; junction bases left unmatched: 11. This CDR3 comprises 17 residues. CDR3 bases: TGTGCCAGCAGCTTCTCTCCCTTGGACAGGGCAAATGAAAAACTGTTTTTT. Translating gives CASSFSPLDRANEKLFF.

The chain is built from TRBV11-3 and TRBJ2-2; tentative D call: TRBD1 (6 bases). Germline V CDR1 and CDR2: SGHNT, YENEEA. With 5 bases removed from V and 1 base from J, the gap between germline ends came to 11 bases. The CDR3 has 15 residues. In nucleotides, the CDR3 is TGTGCCAGCAGCCAAGACAGGCTGAACACCGGGGAGCTGTTTTTT. Translating it yields CASSQDRLNTGELFF.

This chain uses TRBV30 with TRBJ1-1, with a tentative D call TRBD1 (5 bases). The CDR3 is 12 residues long. Germline V gene sequence: CDR1 GTSNPN, CDR2 SVGIG (reference sequence). V was pared by 0 bases and J by 11 bases, with 13 bases between. CDR3 bases: TGTGCCTGGAGTGTAGGGTCGGGGCTTGCTTTCTTT. It yields the protein CAWSVGSGLAFF.

This chain connects TRBV10-3 to TRBJ2-1; no clear D. Germline V gene data show CDR1 as ENHRY and CDR2 as SYGVKD. This CDR3 is built from 13 residues. Trimming pared 2 bases from V and 7 bases from J, leaving 9 bases between. The CDR3 sequence is CAISEVLTNEQFF. The CDR3 DNA follows: TGTGCCATCAGTGAGGTACTTACTAATGAGCAGTTCTTC.